These 2 T cell receptor beta chains were sequenced from one sample in a study of cytomegalovirus exposure and HLA in healthy donors. A multiplex PCR was run with 60 Vbeta primers and 13 Jbeta primers. This table comes from immunoSEQ multiplex PCR, and its TCRdb copy is limited to in-frame clones, with some not included. The sample records roughly 100,000 clones, almost 80% being singletons. The sample comprised PBMCs. The receptors were sampled from a man between 60 and 75 years old in good health and CMV-seropositive.

The rearrangement uses TRBV5-6 and TRBJ2-1; 7 bases agree with TRBD2. The trim removed 7 bases at V and 5 bases at J, leaving 12 bases unmatched. Germline loops: CDR1 SGHDT, CDR2 YYEEEE. This CDR3 has 15 amino acids. The CDR3 DNA is TGTGCCAGCGGATTTCTCGCGGGGGAACACAATGAGCAGTTCTTC. Translation: CASGFLAGEHNEQFF.

Regarding this clone: An end of the junction does not agree with germline; a read error may underlie this. This sequence joins TRBV18 and TRBJ1-1; D may be TRBD1 (6 bases). The CDR3 sequence is 15 residues long. Germline loops: CDR1 KGHSH, CDR2 LQKENI. Here the CDR3 DNA reads TGTACCAGCTCACCACAGGACAGCGGGAACACTGAAGCTTTCTTT. As protein: CTSSPQDSGNTEAFF.